These 31 T cell receptor beta chains were sequenced from one sample in a study of blood T cell repertoires in COVID-19. Clones were sequenced by immunoSEQ multiplex PCR, and TCRdb holds only the in-frame ones, with some missing. The sample lists 180,000 or so clones, around 80% occurring once. The specimen was peripheral blood. These receptors all stem from a woman of 80 years or more with COVID-19, enrolled during active disease.

This chain connects TRBV27 to TRBJ2-1; TRBD1 might be the D (5 bases). Germline values: CDR1 MNHEY, CDR2 SMNVEV (reference sequence). Deletions cut 1 base from V and 0 bases from J, with 7 bases between. The CDR3 sequence is 15 residues long. CDR3 sequence (DNA): TGTGCCAGCAGTTTATTCCAGGGCTCCTACAATGAGCAGTTCTTC. This encodes CASSLFQGSYNEQFF.

The rearrangement uses TRBV6-5 and TRBJ1-1; TRBD1 is a possible D gene (6 bases). V lost 5 bases and J lost 11, with 15 bases in between. CDR1 and CDR2 from the germline V gene are MNHEY and SVGAGI. CDR3 length equals 12 residues. CDR3 protein: CASSTKTGMAFF. Here the CDR3 DNA reads TGTGCCAGCAGTACCAAAACAGGGATGGCTTTCTTT.

This chain connects TRBV7-3 to TRBJ2-1; TRBD2 might be the D (7 bases). The CDR3 spans 14 residues. The germline CDR1 and CDR2 sequences are SGHTA and FQGTGA. The V gene lost 2 bases and the J gene lost 5 bases, with 10 bases spanning the gap. Here the CDR3 DNA reads TGTGCCAGCAGCTTAGTAGGGGGGGACAATGAGCAGTTCTTC. This translates into CASSLVGGDNEQFF.

This clone has a handful of counts. The gene calls are TRBV11-2 and TRBJ1-2, with 8 bases lining up with TRBD1. V dropped 5 bases and J dropped 0; count of bases not matched to a gene: 14. The germline V gene encodes CDR1 SGHAT and CDR2 FQNNGV. This CDR3 has 18 amino acids. The CDR3 region has the DNA TGTGCCAGCAGCCTTTTAGCGACAGGGGTATTTTCTAACTATGGCTACACCTTC. Protein product: CASSLLATGVFSNYGYTF.

The rearrangement uses TRBV5-1 and TRBJ1-4; the match to TRBD1 covers 8 bases. The CDR3 runs to 15 residues. Looked up from germline, CDR1 is SGHRS and CDR2 is YFSETQ. After removal of 3 bases from V and 6 bases from J, the junction contained 7 bases not matched to a gene. The CDR3 sequence: CASSSSGGLDEKLFF. As DNA, the CDR3 is TGCGCCAGCAGCTCGTCAGGGGGCTTGGATGAAAAACTGTTTTTT.

The V and J genes are TRBV27 and TRBJ2-1; tentative D call: TRBD2 (6 bases). Trimming removed 5 bases at V and 8 bases at J, with 19 bases between. This CDR3 has 15 residues. Germline values: CDR1 MNHEY, CDR2 SMNVEV (reference sequence). Here the CDR3 DNA reads TGTGCCAGCAGTCCCCACCGACTAGAGGTGGATGAGCAGTTCTTC. Residues: CASSPHRLEVDEQFF.

V and J are TRBV30 and TRBJ1-2, with 7 bases aligning to TRBD1. Germline assignment: CDR1 GTSNPN and CDR2 SVGIG (reference sequence). The CDR3 runs 14 residues. V lost 1 base and J lost 6; bases outside the gene matches: 8. CDR3 loop: CAWSALTGMDGYTF. The CDR3 nucleotides read TGTGCCTGGAGTGCTTTGACAGGGATGGATGGCTACACCTTC.

The CDR3 here is CASSLQGGGTDTQYF. The CDR3 coding sequence is TGTGCCAGCAGCTTGCAGGGCGGGGGAACAGATACGCAGTATTTT. This chain uses TRBV11-2 with TRBJ2-3; 7 bases line up with TRBD2. The CDR3 contains 15 residues. V trimming: 3 bases; J trimming: 3 bases; junction bases outside the gene matches: 6. Germline assignment: CDR1 SGHAT and CDR2 FQNNGV.

The chain joins TRBV6-5 to TRBJ1-6; D remains ambiguous. The V and J ends lost 8 bases and 10 bases respectively, with 9 bases between them. Germline V CDR1 and CDR2: MNHEY, SVGAGI. The CDR3 extends over 11 amino acids. The CDR3 region is CASQESSPLHF. The CDR3 region has the DNA TGTGCCAGCCAAGAGTCCTCACCCCTCCACTTT.

The chain uses TRBV27 and TRBJ2-5; D gene ambiguous. The V gene lost 0 bases and the J gene lost 4 bases, with 9 bases spanning the gap. CDR1 and CDR2 (germline): MNHEY, SMNVEV (reference sequence). This CDR3 has 14 amino acids. This CDR3 is CASSLSAAVETQYF. The DNA for the CDR3 is TGTGCCAGCAGTTTATCCGCGGCGGTAGAGACCCAGTACTTC.

This clone was observed a handful of times. The CDR3 nucleotides read TGTGCCAGCAGCAGGGGTTTTGGGGGCTACACCTTC. Its translation is CASSRGFGGYTF. The chain joins TRBV2 to TRBJ1-2; D might be TRBD1 (6 bases). Trimming left V 6 bases short and J 8 bases short, with 13 bases between. Germline values: CDR1 SNHLY, CDR2 FYNNEI. The CDR3 contains 12 residues.

The chain employs TRBV15 and TRBJ2-3; D uncertain. The germline V gene encodes CDR1 LNHNV and CDR2 YYDKDF (reference sequence). The CDR3 is 14 amino acids. Between the trimmed V and J ends, which lost 1 base and 0 bases, there was a span of 5 bases. CDR3 region: CATSRALSTDTQYF. The CDR3 DNA reads as TGTGCCACCAGCAGAGCGCTAAGCACAGATACGCAGTATTTT.

The rearrangement joins TRBV6-5 to TRBJ1-4; D perhaps matches TRBD1 (6 bases). Trimming shortened V by 6 bases and J by 8 bases, and 13 bases separated the two germline ends. CDR3 length: 13 amino acids. CDR1 is MNHEY, CDR2 SVGAGI, per germline. In DNA, the CDR3 is TGTGCCAGCAGGGGGCCAGGGGACGAAAAACTGTTTTTT. Amino acids: CASRGPGDEKLFF.

The chain links TRBV10-1 to TRBJ2-1, with 10 bases that match TRBD2. Trimming removed 6 bases from V and 1 base from J; junction bases left unmatched: 9. The germline V gene has CDR1 WNHNN and CDR2 SYGVQD (reference sequence). CDR3 length equals 17 residues. CDR3 DNA sequence: TGCGCCAGCAGGGGACTAGCTAGCGGGAGTTCCTACAATGAGCAGTTCTTC. Its translation is CASRGLASGSSYNEQFF.

The chain recombines TRBV2 with TRBJ2-3; D might be TRBD2 (6 bases). Germline V gives CDR1 SNHLY, CDR2 FYNNEI. The V end was cut by 7 bases, the J end by 2 bases, with 16 bases between. The CDR3 loop spans 15 amino acids. The CDR3 nucleotides read TGTGCCAGCACTCGGGGACTTCTCTACACAGATACGCAGTATTTT. This translates into CASTRGLLYTDTQYF.

The J gene is TRBJ2-7, the V gene TRBV2, with 11 bases aligning to TRBD2. This CDR3 spans 15 amino acids. V gave up 3 bases and J gave up 8 bases; unmatched junction bases: 9. CDR1 is SNHLY, CDR2 FYNNEI, per germline. The CDR3 protein is CASSDGPSGGPKQYF. For the CDR3, the DNA is TGTGCCAGCAGTGATGGGCCTAGCGGGGGGCCGAAGCAGTACTTC.

This clone occurred once. The chain carries TRBV6-5 and TRBJ1-2, with 8 bases fitting TRBD1. In germline, CDR1 is MNHEY, CDR2 SVGAGI. After removal of 2 bases from V and 7 bases from J, the junction contained 9 bases not matched to a gene. The CDR3 length is 15 residues. CDR3 amino acids: CASSYGLGQGTGYTF. CDR3 nucleotide sequence: TGTGCCAGCAGTTACGGATTAGGACAGGGTACTGGCTACACCTTC.

This clone was seen a few times. The rearrangement uses TRBV2 and TRBJ2-7; 13 nucleotides align to TRBD2. V shed 4 bases, J shed 4 bases, and the junction held 7 bases outside the gene matches. The length of the CDR3 is 16 residues. Germline loops: CDR1 SNHLY, CDR2 FYNNEI. CDR3 nucleotides: TGTGCCAGCAGTGCGGGACTAGCGGGATTAGGGTACGAGCAGTACTTC. The encoded protein is CASSAGLAGLGYEQYF.

DNA for the CDR3: TGTGCCAGCATCCGTCTAAAGATCACGGGCTACACCTTC. It translates to CASIRLKITGYTF. The V gene is TRBV5-8, the J gene TRBJ1-2; D gene uncertain. The ends were cut back, 6 bases at V and 8 bases at J, with 17 bases in the middle. Germline assignment: CDR1 SGHTS and CDR2 YDEGEE. This CDR3 has 13 residues.

The chain links TRBV7-9 to TRBJ1-2, with TRBD1 identical over 10 bases. CDR3 size: 17 residues. Germline lookup yields CDR1 SEHNR and CDR2 FQNEAQ (reference sequence). V was clipped by 0 bases and J by 0 bases; unmatched bases: 4. CDR3 DNA sequence: TGTGCCAGCAGCTTAGCGTCGGGGACAGGGGCTAACTATGGCTACACCTTC. Translated: CASSLASGTGANYGYTF.

The rearrangement links TRBV7-3 to TRBJ1-1; a possible D gene is TRBD1 (5 bases). Germline CDR1 and CDR2: SGHTA and FQGTGA. The CDR3 contains 13 residues. V lost 2 bases and J 4 bases, leaving 8 bases between the germline ends. The CDR3 DNA follows: TGTGCCAGCAGCTTAGGGGGGATCACTGAAGCTTTCTTT. It translates to CASSLGGITEAFF.

This clone was observed a few times. The CDR3 reads CASNDRGNTITGEAFF. The DNA for the CDR3 is TGTGCCAGCAATGACAGGGGGAATACCATCACCGGTGAAGCTTTCTTT. V gene TRBV6-1 combines with J gene TRBJ1-1; 9 bases are a match to TRBD1. V was pared by 7 bases and J by 7 bases, with 16 bases of the junction left unmatched. The CDR3 extends over 16 amino acids. CDR1 is MNHNS, CDR2 SASEGT, per germline.

V usage is TRBV28 and J usage is TRBJ2-7; 7 nucleotides align to TRBD2. With 7 bases clipped from V and 1 base from J, the junction kept 7 bases outside the gene matches. Germline V CDR1 and CDR2: MDHEN, SYDVKM. There are 14 residues in the CDR3. This chain's CDR3 is CASNEGGPSYEQYF. The CDR3 nucleotides are TGTGCCAGCAACGAGGGAGGGCCATCCTACGAGCAGTACTTC.

V is TRBV6-5 and J is TRBJ1-1; 10 positions agree with TRBD1. The J segment lost 4 bases and the V segment lost 2 bases, leaving 4 bases of the junction unmatched. Germline V gene lookup returns CDR1 MNHEY and CDR2 SVGAGI. The CDR3 runs to 15 residues. The CDR3 region is CASSYGTGAFTEAFF. The CDR3 coding sequence is TGTGCCAGCAGTTACGGGACAGGGGCTTTCACTGAAGCTTTCTTT.

DNA for the CDR3: TGTGCCAGCAGTTACTACGACACCGTTTCCTACGAGCAGTACTTC. Protein sequence: CASSYYDTVSYEQYF. The V and J genes are TRBV6-2 or TRBV6-3 and TRBJ2-7; D is ambiguous. Between the trimmed V and J ends, which lost 1 base and 1 base, there was a span of 11 bases. Germline CDR1 is MNHEY and CDR2 is SVGEGT. The CDR3 is made up of 15 amino acids.

CDR3: CASRNEAGIGETQYF. The CDR3 DNA follows: TGTGCCAGCAGGAACGAAGCGGGGATAGGGGAGACCCAGTACTTC. J is TRBJ2-5 and V is TRBV6-5; 7 nucleotides agree with TRBD2. The CDR3 has 15 amino acids. V lost 6 bases, J lost 5 bases, and 12 bases stayed unmatched. CDR1 and CDR2 from the germline V gene are MNHEY and SVGAGI.

The chain is built from TRBV28 and TRBJ2-7; 11 bases align to TRBD2. This CDR3 region has 15 residues. V dropped 6 bases and J dropped 2; count of bases not matched to a gene: 6. The V gene's germline CDR1 is MDHEN and CDR2 SYDVKM. This CDR3 reads CASRRGLAGTYEQYF. The CDR3 DNA is TGTGCCAGCAGGCGAGGACTAGCGGGCACCTACGAGCAGTACTTC.

This clone has just one count. The chain couples TRBV15 to TRBJ1-2; D remains ambiguous. V lost 6 bases and J 8 bases, leaving 10 bases between the germline ends. This CDR3 contains 11 residues. CDR1 is LNHNV and CDR2 is YYDKDF in the germline V gene (reference sequence). In DNA form, the CDR3 reads TGTGCCACCAGGTCGCCGGAGGGCTACACCTTC. As protein: CATRSPEGYTF.

The chain is built from TRBV18 and TRBJ2-1; D might be TRBD1 (5 bases). Germline values: CDR1 KGHSH, CDR2 LQKENI. V was clipped by 3 bases and J by 4 bases, with 13 bases between them. The CDR3 loop spans 15 amino acids. In nucleotides, the CDR3 is TGTGCCAGCTCACCTGTCGCGTCAGGGTACAATGAGCAGTTCTTC. Protein sequence: CASSPVASGYNEQFF.

The chain has TRBV27 and TRBJ1-2, with TRBD1 matching 8 bases. This CDR3 contains 17 residues. J lost 4 bases, V lost 6 bases, and 16 bases had no gene match. Germline V gene sequence: CDR1 MNHEY, CDR2 SMNVEV (reference sequence). The CDR3 DNA reads TGTGCCAGCAGGTACAAAAGGACAGGGTCGGTAGTCTATGGCTACACCTTC. This encodes CASRYKRTGSVVYGYTF.

This clone was detected ten times or more. J is TRBJ1-2 and V is TRBV4-2; D is uncertain. The CDR3 length is 12 residues. CDR1 and CDR2 (germline): LGHNA, YNFKEQ. V was shortened by 2 bases and J by 2 bases, with 3 bases between the two germline ends. The CDR3 reads CASSQLNYGYTF. The CDR3 nucleotides are TGTGCCAGCAGCCAACTCAACTATGGCTACACCTTC.